This TCR beta chain comes out of a study of shared clonotypes between healthy human individuals (dated by TCRdb to the early 2020s). As for the study more broadly: The cohort included three men and a couple of women between 18 and 49 years of age. Per donor, three plates each were used for CD4 naive and CD4 memory, two for CD8 naive, and one for CD8 memory. Blood TCR repertoires of four to six healthy adults were deeply sequenced to estimate repertoire size and the extent of clonotype sharing between individuals. To increase sequencing depth and limit assay-specific biases, TCR repertoire library preparation and sequencing were carried out by different laboratories using diverse techniques. Between about 0.85 and 8.9 billion PBMCs per donor were obtained by leukapheresis.

Worth noting for this clone: The antigen this receptor binds is unknown. Qualities for individual bases were not recorded, and no much larger clone is one base off.

There are 15 amino acids in the CDR3, from cysteine to phenylalanine inclusive. Here the CDR3 DNA is all that survives: 45 bases in frame from base 1. From the germline V gene, CDR1 is SGHAT and CDR2 is FQNNGV. Deletion took 2 bases off V and 4 bases off J, with a span of 13 bases between the germline ends. The donors were healthy, HIV-negative adults who had no recently reported acute infections or vaccinations. All donors were Caucasian adults living in Nashville, Tennessee, USA. CD4+ T cells were enriched through magnetic negative selection, after which naive cells were positively selected on CD45RA and the remaining negative fraction served as the memory subset. After blood collection by leukapheresis, PBMCs were isolated using Ficoll-Histopaque density gradient centrifugation and then cryopreserved in the vapor phase of liquid nitrogen. Analytical flow cytometry was used to check the purity and quantity of each magnetically sorted T cell population. Genomic DNA was isolated from each sorted fraction and quantified by UV absorbance on a Nanodrop 2000c.

General findings and caveats noted by the study authors: Pairwise subsampling led to the expectation that sequencing depth would affect the degree of clonotype sharing among donors. Only blood was sampled, and tissue TCR repertoires likely differ from those in blood. Compared with non-shared clonotypes, clonotypes shared by all four sorted-subset donors had higher generation probabilities. Larger estimated clonotype richness was generally found for naive subsets than for memory subsets. Sharing across a handful of donors was observed for 5% to 6.5% of naive CD4, 3% to 4% of naive CD8, about 2.5% of memory CD4, and about 0.4% of memory CD8 clonotypes. Rarefaction of sorted-subset datasets indicated incomplete sequencing despite the large sequencing depth. Because the study included only a small number of donors, the genetic and exposure-history diversity represented was limited.

TCR CDR3 regions were amplified from genomic DNA by multiplex PCR using the deep immunoSEQ assay. Extracted genomic DNA from each cell subset was distributed evenly across all wells of several immunoSEQ 96-well plates, and each plate was treated as a replicate. For sorted subsets, approximately 200 ng of genomic DNA, equivalent to around 30,000 T cell genomes, went into each replicate PCR. Purified libraries were measured with a Qubit 3.0 fluorometer, size-checked on a Bioanalyzer 2100, and measured again with the KAPA Library Quantification kit. Each immunoSEQ 96-well plate was sequenced on its own single-read 150-cycle Illumina NextSeq 550 flow cell. Per the original workflow: The immunoSEQ output contained only junctional sequences without quality scores, so filtering could not match that applied to full-length reads. Sequences were annotated with PyIR, a Python wrapper for IgBLAST v1.9, and V/J genes and CDR3 were assigned using IMGT germline references. Any read was removed if the V/J assignment was weak (E-value above 1e-6), the CDR3 was missing, or the read contained stop codons, out-of-frame junctions, or ambiguous translated residues. V3J clonotypes were defined as sequences sharing the same inferred V gene, J gene, and CDR3 amino acid sequence. Percentage overlap between repertoires was computed as shared unique clonotypes divided by the size of the smaller repertoire. Repertoire richness was assessed with RTK rarefaction, the Chao1 estimator, and Recon v2.1 estimates of unobserved clonotypes. For all TCRbeta clonotypes obtained by the gDNA method from a few donors, generation probabilities were computed with OLGA. TCRdb's version of the immuneACCESS table is confined to in-frame rearrangements and falls short of the full clone set. An unresolved V gene accounts for under half of the shortfall where checked; the remainder is of unknown origin. That table is the source of V, J and clone size, and D and trimming were worked out from the DNA. For this sample the table gives over a million clones, of which 95% to 97% were detected only once. The leading ten clones occupy roughly 1.2% of the sample.

This clonotype originated in a man aged 25-40 years in good health. The V and J segments used are TRBV11-2 and TRBJ2-3; the D element could tentatively be TRBD1 or TRBD2, as 5 bases agree for each. The material sequenced was naive CD4+ T cells sorted from blood. The cell subset or site label on this specimen signifies: CD45RA+ positively selected. In nucleotides, the sequence is TGTGCCAGCAGCTTATTTACGGGGCGGGCAGATACGCAGTATTTT. This yields the protein CASSLFTGRADTQYF.